This T cell receptor beta chain was documented in a study of blood T cell repertoires in COVID-19. Looking at the study overall: Sites across the United States, Italy and Spain contributed samples from acute and convalescent COVID-19.

Cohort 3 donors were reported recovered after two negative PCRs, clearance, or symptom resolution. Source study methods: Cell counts per sample came from amplifying reference gene primers. Sequencing was performed with immunoSEQ multiplex PCR; in TCRdb, only in-frame clones are kept and a portion is missing. Clonal size and the V and J genes are those of that table, whereas D and trimming came from the DNA. The profile shows around 62,000 clones, more than 75% of them singletons. This CDR3 has 13 amino acids. V was trimmed by 4 bases and J by 4 bases, leaving 10 bases between them. The germline CDR1 and CDR2 sequences are MNHEY and SVGEGT.

Sequencing was performed on PBMCs or T cells enriched from blood (not recorded which). The chain employs TRBV6-2 or TRBV6-3 and TRBJ1-2; maybe TRBD1 (5 bases). The origin of this receptor is a woman aged 40 to 50 who had recovered from COVID-19. In nucleotides, the CDR3 is TGTGCCAGCAGTTTGGGGCAGATCTATGGCTACACCTTC. Its protein is CASSLGQIYGYTF.